The 26 T cell receptor beta chains below were found in one sample sequenced in a study of OX40 agonist ivuxolimab in advanced cancers. Sequencing was performed with immunoSEQ multiplex PCR; in TCRdb, only in-frame clones are kept and a portion is missing. The sample includes 90,000 or so clones, nearly 90% of them seen just once. The material sequenced was CD4+ or CD8+ T cells sorted from blood, taken in a trial of the OX40 agonist ivuxolimab. The receptors originated from an adult with an advanced solid tumor such as melanoma, head and neck, liver or kidney cancer.

The chain joins TRBV4-1 to TRBJ2-2, with a tentative D call TRBD1 (6 bases). The V end was cut by 2 bases, the J end by 3 bases, with 13 bases between. This CDR3 has 16 residues. Germline values: CDR1 MGHRA, CDR2 YSYEKL. The CDR3 nucleotides are TGCGCCAGCAGCCAATCAACAGGGTTCTACACCGGGGAGCTGTTTTTT. Protein product: CASSQSTGFYTGELFF.

In DNA, the CDR3 is TGTGCTAGTGGTTTTCCCAGGGGGCACACTGAAGCTTTCTTT. Translation: CASGFPRGHTEAFF. This chain uses TRBV12-5 with TRBJ1-1; 8 positions match TRBD1. J lost 3 bases, V lost 3 bases, and 3 bases had no gene match. The CDR3 is made up of 14 amino acids. Germline assignment: CDR1 LGHNT and CDR2 FRNRAP.

The chain combines TRBV25-1 with TRBJ2-7, with a tentative D call TRBD1 (5 bases). The germline CDR1 and CDR2 sequences are MGHDK and SYGVNS. This CDR3 is built from 16 residues. Trimming pared 3 bases from V and 0 bases from J, leaving 15 bases between. The CDR3 nucleotides are TGTGCCAGCAGTGACATCCCTCTGACAGACTCCTACGAGCAGTACTTC. Its translation: CASSDIPLTDSYEQYF.

This CDR3 reads CASSSGGMNTEAFF. CDR3 in DNA: TGTGCCAGCAGCTCCGGAGGGATGAACACTGAAGCTTTCTTT. The rearrangement joins TRBV5-4 to TRBJ1-1; no clear D. Looked up from germline, CDR1 is SGHNT and CDR2 is YYREEE (reference sequence). This CDR3 region has 14 residues. The V end was cut by 3 bases, the J end by 0 bases, with 9 bases between.

CDR3 loop: CASSLRGSYGYTF. The CDR3 region has the DNA TGTGCCAGCAGCTTAAGGGGTTCCTATGGCTACACCTTC. The V and J genes are TRBV7-9 and TRBJ1-2; TRBD1 might be the D (5 bases). The CDR3 runs 13 residues. Per the germline V gene, CDR1 is SEHNR and CDR2 is FQNEAQ (reference sequence). Deletions cut 2 bases from V and 4 bases from J, with 8 bases between.

The J gene is TRBJ1-6, the V gene TRBV4-2; 7 bases align to TRBD1. With 0 bases clipped from V and 9 bases from J, the junction kept 2 bases outside the gene matches. CDR1 and CDR2 from the germline V gene are LGHNA and YNFKEQ. The CDR3 covers 14 residues. CDR3 nucleotides: TGTGCCAGCAGCCAAGAAGGGGGCGGTTCACCCCTCCACTTT. This translates into CASSQEGGGSPLHF.

The rearrangement uses TRBV5-4 and TRBJ1-1; 8 bases agree with TRBD1. V lost 0 bases to trimming and J lost 1 base; unmatched junction nucleotides: 2. Germline CDR1 SGHNT, CDR2 YYREEE (reference sequence). The CDR3 covers 15 residues. As DNA, the CDR3 is TGTGCCAGCAGCTTGGATCAGGGGGCGAACACTGAAGCTTTCTTT. Encoded protein: CASSLDQGANTEAFF.

With respect to this clone: At one end, the junction sequence differs from germline, possibly due to a read error. This chain links TRBV7-7 with TRBJ2-2, with D hard to call. This CDR3 has 13 residues. Germline V gene data show CDR1 as SSHAT and CDR2 as FNYEAQ (reference sequence). The CDR3 bases are TGTGCTAGCAGCTCGACCACCACCGGGGAGCTGTTTTTT. Protein product: CASSSTTTGELFF.

This clone was picked up one time. This chain links TRBV6-5 with TRBJ2-7; 7 nucleotides agree with TRBD1. Germline V gives CDR1 MNHEY, CDR2 SVGAGI. Trimming at V came to 8 bases and at J to 4 bases, leaving 11 bases not matched to a gene. The CDR3 length is 14 residues. This chain's CDR3 is CASRSGGQKYEQYF. The CDR3 DNA reads as TGTGCCAGCCGCTCAGGGGGACAGAAATACGAGCAGTACTTC.

The chain combines TRBV15 with TRBJ2-5; D is uncertain. V gave up 0 bases and J gave up 5 bases, with 7 bases separating them. This CDR3 has 13 amino acids. Germline loops: CDR1 LNHNV, CDR2 YYDKDF (reference sequence). The CDR3 spells CATSRDSLETQYF. The CDR3 nucleotides are TGTGCCACCAGCAGAGATAGCTTGGAGACCCAGTACTTC.

V and J are TRBV5-4 and TRBJ2-7, with D uncertain. Germline CDR1 is SGHNT and CDR2 is YYREEE (reference sequence). The CDR3 totals 14 residues. The V and J ends lost 1 base and 2 bases respectively, with 10 bases between them. The CDR3 reads CASSLRTKPYEQYF. CDR3 DNA: TGTGCCAGCAGCTTGAGAACTAAACCCTACGAGCAGTACTTC.

This rearrangement joins TRBV5-4 to TRBJ2-2; D is tentatively TRBD1 or TRBD2 (7 bases each). Germline V gene sequence: CDR1 SGHNT, CDR2 YYREEE (reference sequence). This CDR3 spans 16 amino acids. V gave up 2 bases and J gave up 5 bases, with 16 bases separating them. The CDR3 sequence: CASSLGGTAGTGELFF. CDR3 in DNA: TGTGCCAGCAGCTTAGGGGGGACAGCGGGGACCGGGGAGCTGTTTTTT.

The chain is built from TRBV9 and TRBJ1-2; no definite D call. The CDR3 spans 14 residues. The germline CDR1 and CDR2 sequences are SGDLS and YYNGEE. The V end was cut by 3 bases, the J end by 1 base, with 10 bases between. CDR3 in amino acids: CASSATEVNYGYTF. CDR3 DNA sequence: TGTGCCAGCAGCGCCACGGAGGTTAACTATGGCTACACCTTC.

Concerning this clone itself: At the DNA level, this CDR3 is encoded by other sequences in the same sample as well. CDR3 DNA: TGTGCCAGCAGCTTGGTAGCAGATACGCAGTATTTT. This encodes CASSLVADTQYF. The chain combines TRBV5-4 with TRBJ2-3; D unresolved. The V end lost 0 bases, the J end lost 4 bases, and 3 bases lay between the germline ends. The CDR3 is made up of 12 amino acids. Germline V gives CDR1 SGHNT, CDR2 YYREEE (reference sequence).

The V gene is TRBV19, the J gene TRBJ2-7, with D uncertain. Germline CDR1 is LNHDA and CDR2 is SQIVND (reference sequence). The CDR3 spans 14 residues. The V and J ends lost 4 bases and 0 bases respectively, with 10 bases between them. The CDR3 here is CASSNQARSYEQYF. The CDR3 bases are TGTGCCAGTAGTAACCAGGCTCGCTCCTACGAGCAGTACTTC.

The rearrangement links TRBV11-3 to TRBJ2-2, with unresolved D. The CDR3 is made up of 12 amino acids. Looked up from germline, CDR1 is SGHNT and CDR2 is YENEEA. Trimming pared 0 bases from V and 7 bases from J, leaving 3 bases between. CDR3 bases: TGTGCCAGCAGCTTAGAGGTCGGGGAGCTGTTTTTT. Protein product: CASSLEVGELFF.

The chain has TRBV18 and TRBJ1-2, with a weak D call TRBD1 (5 bases). The CDR3 sequence is 15 residues long. With 4 bases removed from V and 4 bases from J, the gap between germline ends came to 16 bases. Germline V gene lookup returns CDR1 KGHSH and CDR2 LQKENI. The CDR3 loop is CASSRGRDGLYGYTF. CDR3 DNA sequence: TGTGCCAGCTCACGCGGCCGGGACGGACTCTATGGCTACACCTTC. The full variable domain, rest sourced from reference TRBV18 and TRBJ1-2, is NAGVMQNPRHLVRRRGQEARLRCSPMKGHSHVYWYRQLPEEGLKFMVYLQKENIIDESGMPKERFSAEFPKEGPSILRIQQVVRGDSAAYFCASSRGRDGLYGYTFGSGTRLTVV.

The J gene is TRBJ1-6, the V gene TRBV19, with D unresolved. V lost 5 bases to trimming and J lost 7 bases, with 18 bases between them. The CDR3 has 16 residues. CDR1 and CDR2 (germline): LNHDA, SQIVND (reference sequence). The CDR3 is CASSPTPAVQNSPLHF. The CDR3 region has the DNA TGTGCCAGTAGTCCGACCCCAGCCGTCCAGAATTCACCCCTCCACTTT.

This chain connects TRBV9 to TRBJ2-1; no reliable D call. Germline V gene lookup returns CDR1 SGDLS and CDR2 YYNGEE. V lost 0 bases to trimming and J lost 5 bases, with 18 bases between them. This CDR3 has 17 residues. The CDR3 DNA is TGTGCCAGCAGCGTAGTCGGTTCGGCGGTCCAAAACAATGAGCAGTTCTTC. Translated, it gives CASSVVGSAVQNNEQFF.

The chain employs TRBV5-1 and TRBJ1-5; perhaps TRBD1 as D (6 bases). Germline CDR1 and CDR2: SGHRS and YFSETQ. The CDR3 is 13 residues long. The germline V and J ends were trimmed by 4 bases and 3 bases, with 8 bases remaining between them. The CDR3 DNA reads as TGCGCCAGCAGCGAGGGGGACAATCAGCCCCAGCATTTT. Amino acid sequence: CASSEGDNQPQHF.

The chain is built from TRBV7-9 and TRBJ2-5; 11 positions match TRBD2. V lost 1 base to trimming and J lost 5 bases; unmatched junction nucleotides: 6. This CDR3 contains 16 residues. Germline V gives CDR1 SEHNR, CDR2 FQNEAQ (reference sequence). Here the CDR3 reads CASSLVLAGGSETQYF. The CDR3 DNA reads TGTGCCAGCAGCTTAGTTCTAGCGGGAGGCAGTGAGACCCAGTACTTC.

This clone is a singleton in its sample. The CDR3 DNA reads TGTGCCAGTAGTAAAGGACTAGCGGGGGGGCAAGAGACCCAGTACTTC. It translates to CASSKGLAGGQETQYF. This chain joins TRBV19 and TRBJ2-5; 15 bases map to TRBD2. The V gene end was trimmed by 4 bases and the J gene end by 2 bases; junction bases not matched to a gene: 2. This CDR3 is built from 16 residues. Germline V CDR1 and CDR2: LNHDA, SQIVND (reference sequence). Full variable domain (missing parts from reference TRBV19 and TRBJ2-5): DGGITQSPKYLFRKEGQNVTLSCEQNLNHDAMYWYRQDPGQGLRLIYYSQIVNDFQKGDIAEGYSVSREKKESFPLTVTSAQKNPTAFYLCASSKGLAGGQETQYFGPGTRLLVL.

The chain is built from TRBV30 and TRBJ1-5, with 8 bases identical to TRBD1. This CDR3 region has 12 residues. The junction had 6 bases not matched to a gene; V was cut back by 7 bases and J by 7 bases. Per the germline V gene, CDR1 is GTSNPN and CDR2 is SVGIG (reference sequence). The CDR3 DNA reads as TGTGCCTTCGGACAGGGAGAACAGCCCCAGCATTTT. It is translated as CAFGQGEQPQHF.

The chain couples TRBV11-2 to TRBJ2-1; TRBD2 is a possible D gene (6 bases). The CDR3 length is 17 residues. The V end was cut by 4 bases, the J end by 4 bases, with 20 bases between. Germline CDR1 reads SGHAT; CDR2 reads FQNNGV. DNA of the CDR3: TGTGCCAGCAGCTCCCAGGGACTTGTCATGGGGTACAATGAGCAGTTCTTC. Protein: CASSSQGLVMGYNEQFF.

The chain couples TRBV2 to TRBJ2-3, with 11 bases identical to TRBD2. V was clipped by 7 bases and J by 4 bases; unmatched bases: 13. This CDR3 comprises 17 residues. The V gene's germline CDR1 is SNHLY and CDR2 FYNNEI. The CDR3 is CASTTHFNSGRADTQYF. Written as DNA, the CDR3 is TGTGCCAGCACCACCCACTTCAATAGCGGGAGGGCAGATACGCAGTATTTT.

The genes are TRBV10-3 and TRBJ1-5, with 10 positions matching TRBD1. V lost 4 bases, J lost 4 bases, and 1 base stayed unmatched. The CDR3 runs to 14 residues. Germline assignment: CDR1 ENHRY and CDR2 SYGVKD. Here the CDR3 DNA reads TGTGCCATCAGTGCGGGACAGGGGAATCAGCCCCAGCATTTT. This codes for CAISAGQGNQPQHF.